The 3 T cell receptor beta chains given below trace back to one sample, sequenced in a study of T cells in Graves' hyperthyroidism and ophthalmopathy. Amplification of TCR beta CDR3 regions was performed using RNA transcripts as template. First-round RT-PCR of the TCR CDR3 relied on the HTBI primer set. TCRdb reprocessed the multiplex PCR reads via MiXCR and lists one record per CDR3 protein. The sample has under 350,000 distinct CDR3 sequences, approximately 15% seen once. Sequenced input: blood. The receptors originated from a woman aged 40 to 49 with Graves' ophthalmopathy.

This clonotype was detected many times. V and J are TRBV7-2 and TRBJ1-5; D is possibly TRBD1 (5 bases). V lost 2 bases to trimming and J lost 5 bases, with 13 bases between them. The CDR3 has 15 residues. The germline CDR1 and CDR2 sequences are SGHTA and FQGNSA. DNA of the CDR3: TGTGCCAGCAGCTTAAGTCCAGGGAAGGATCAGCCCCAGCATTTT. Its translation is CASSLSPGKDQPQHF. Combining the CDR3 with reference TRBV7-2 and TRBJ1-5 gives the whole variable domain GAGVSQSPSNKVTEKGKDVELRCDPISGHTALYWYRQSLGQGLEFLIYFQGNSAPDKSGLPSDRFSAERTGGSVSTLTIQRTQQEDSAVYLCASSLSPGKDQPQHFGDGTRLSIL.

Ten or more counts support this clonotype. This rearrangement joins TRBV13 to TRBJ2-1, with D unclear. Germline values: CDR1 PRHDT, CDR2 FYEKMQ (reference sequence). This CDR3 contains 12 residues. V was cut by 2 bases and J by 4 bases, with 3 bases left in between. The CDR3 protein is CASSLFYNEQFF. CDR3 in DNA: TGTGCCAGCAGCTTATTTTACAATGAGCAGTTCTTC.

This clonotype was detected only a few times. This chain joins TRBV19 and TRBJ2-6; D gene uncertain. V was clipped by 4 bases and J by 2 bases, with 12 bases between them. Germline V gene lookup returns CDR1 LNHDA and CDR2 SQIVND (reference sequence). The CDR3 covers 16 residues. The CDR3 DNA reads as TGTGCCAGTAGTAGTTACCGGGCCCCTGGGGCCAACGTCCTGACTTTC. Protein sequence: CASSSYRAPGANVLTF.